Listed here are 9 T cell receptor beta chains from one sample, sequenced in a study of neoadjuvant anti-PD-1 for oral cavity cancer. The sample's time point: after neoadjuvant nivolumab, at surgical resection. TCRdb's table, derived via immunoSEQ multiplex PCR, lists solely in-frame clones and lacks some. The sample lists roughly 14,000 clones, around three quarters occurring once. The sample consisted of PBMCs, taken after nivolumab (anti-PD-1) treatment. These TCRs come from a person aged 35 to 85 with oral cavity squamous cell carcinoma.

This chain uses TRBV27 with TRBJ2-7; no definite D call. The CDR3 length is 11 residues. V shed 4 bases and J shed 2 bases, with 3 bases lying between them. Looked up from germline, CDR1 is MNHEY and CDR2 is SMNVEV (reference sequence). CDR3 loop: CASSSPYEQYF. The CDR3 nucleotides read TGTGCCAGCAGTTCGCCCTACGAGCAGTACTTC.

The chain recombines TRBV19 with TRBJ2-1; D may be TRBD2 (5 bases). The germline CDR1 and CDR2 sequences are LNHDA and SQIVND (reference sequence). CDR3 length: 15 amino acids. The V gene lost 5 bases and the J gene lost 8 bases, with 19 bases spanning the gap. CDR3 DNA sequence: TGTGCCAGTAGTCCCCCCCCTGCTGCGAGGGATGAGCAGTTCTTC. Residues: CASSPPPAARDEQFF.

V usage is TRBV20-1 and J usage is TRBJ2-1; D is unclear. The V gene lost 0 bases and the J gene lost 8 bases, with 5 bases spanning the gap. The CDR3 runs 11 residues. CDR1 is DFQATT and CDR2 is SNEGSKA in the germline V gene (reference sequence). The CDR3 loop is CSARERDEQFF. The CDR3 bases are TGCAGTGCTAGAGAACGCGATGAGCAGTTCTTC.

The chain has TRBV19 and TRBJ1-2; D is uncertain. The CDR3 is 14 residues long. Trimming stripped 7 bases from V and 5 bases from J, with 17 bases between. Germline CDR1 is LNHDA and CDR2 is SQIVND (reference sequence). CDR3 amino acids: CASTSEGRGYGYTF. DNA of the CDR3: TGTGCCAGTACCTCGGAGGGTCGGGGATATGGCTACACCTTC. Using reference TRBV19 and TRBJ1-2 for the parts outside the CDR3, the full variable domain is DGGITQSPKYLFRKEGQNVTLSCEQNLNHDAMYWYRQDPGQGLRLIYYSQIVNDFQKGDIAEGYSVSREKKESFPLTVTSAQKNPTAFYLCASTSEGRGYGYTFGSGTRLTVV.

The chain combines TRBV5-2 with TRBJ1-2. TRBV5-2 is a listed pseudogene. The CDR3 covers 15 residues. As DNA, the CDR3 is TGTGCCAGCAACTTCGGAGTACGAAAGACCTATGGCTACACCTTC. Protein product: CASNFGVRKTYGYTF.

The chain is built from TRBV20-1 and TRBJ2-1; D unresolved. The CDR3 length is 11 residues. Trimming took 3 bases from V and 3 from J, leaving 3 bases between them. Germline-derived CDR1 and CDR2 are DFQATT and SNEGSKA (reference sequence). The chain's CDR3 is CSASNYNEQFF. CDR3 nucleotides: TGCAGTGCTAGTAACTACAATGAGCAGTTCTTC.

The CDR3 DNA sequence: TGTGCCAGCAGCTTAGCCGGGAACAGGGGCGAGCAGTACTTC. Translated: CASSLAGNRGEQYF. This chain joins TRBV11-1 and TRBJ2-7; 7 positions match TRBD1. CDR3 length: 14 residues. Germline CDR1 and CDR2: SGHAT and FQDESV (reference sequence). After removal of 0 bases from V and 6 bases from J, the junction contained 5 bases not matched to a gene.

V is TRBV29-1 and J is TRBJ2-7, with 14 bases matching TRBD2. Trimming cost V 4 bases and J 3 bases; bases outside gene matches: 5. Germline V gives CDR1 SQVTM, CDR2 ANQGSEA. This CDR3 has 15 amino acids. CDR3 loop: CSVAGLAGDVYEQYF. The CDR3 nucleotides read TGCAGCGTTGCGGGACTAGCGGGAGATGTCTACGAGCAGTACTTC.

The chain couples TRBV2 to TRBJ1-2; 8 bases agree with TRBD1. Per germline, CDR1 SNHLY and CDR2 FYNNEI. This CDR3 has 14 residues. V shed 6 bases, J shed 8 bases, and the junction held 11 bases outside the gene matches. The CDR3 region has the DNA TGTGCCAGCAGCCCGGGACAGGCCCAGAGCGGCTACACCTTC. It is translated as CASSPGQAQSGYTF. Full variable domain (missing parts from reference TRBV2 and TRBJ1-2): EPEVTQTPSHQVTQMGQEVILRCVPISNHLYFYWYRQILGQKVEFLVSFYNNEISEKSEIFDDQFSVERPDGSNFTLKIRSTKLEDSAMYFCASSPGQAQSGYTFGSGTRLTVV.